A single sample is the source of the 32 T cell receptor beta chains below, sequenced in a study of T cell repertoires in ileal Crohn's disease. The table came from immunoSEQ multiplex PCR; TCRdb's copy has only in-frame clones and leaves some out. The sample includes approximately 13,000 clones, 75% to 80% of them seen just once. The source material was ileal tissue. The receptors shown here come from an adult with Crohn's disease.

This sequence joins TRBV2 and TRBJ2-4, with TRBD2 matching over 7 bases. J was trimmed by 16 bases and V by 0 bases; bases with no gene match: 9. The CDR3 sequence is 13 residues long. Germline CDR1 reads SNHLY; CDR2 reads FYNNEI. This CDR3 is CASSEAGTTRKYF. In nucleotides, the CDR3 is TGTGCCAGCAGTGAAGCGGGGACTACGAGGAAATACTTC. Combining the CDR3 with reference TRBV2 and TRBJ2-4 gives the whole variable domain EPEVTQTPSHQVTQMGQEVILRCVPISNHLYFYWYRQILGQKVEFLVSFYNNEISEKSEIFDDQFSVERPDGSNFTLKIRSTKLEDSAMYFCASSEAGTTRKYFGAGTRLSVL.

This clone appeared once. This rearrangement joins TRBV18 to TRBJ1-3; D is perhaps TRBD1 (6 bases). Germline V gene sequence: CDR1 KGHSH, CDR2 LQKENI. Deletions cut 2 bases from V and 0 bases from J, with 23 bases between. The CDR3 length is 20 residues. CDR3 coding DNA: TGTGCCAGCTCACCAGCTACTAAGTATAACAGGGCATCCTCTGGAAACACCATATATTTT. This encodes CASSPATKYNRASSGNTIYF.

The V gene is TRBV14, the J gene TRBJ2-1, with D uncertain. V dropped 8 bases and J dropped 0 bases, with 11 bases sitting between them. Germline loops: CDR1 SGHDN, CDR2 FVKESK. This CDR3 is built from 14 residues. CDR3 bases: TGTGCCAGCGCGCCCCCGGGCTCCTACAATGAGCAGTTCTTC. This sequence encodes CASAPPGSYNEQFF.

V is TRBV5-1 and J is TRBJ2-1; no reliable D call. The CDR3 spans 13 residues. CDR1 SGHRS and CDR2 YFSETQ come from the germline V gene. The V end lost 4 bases, the J end lost 4 bases, and 9 bases lay between the germline ends. The CDR3 DNA follows: TGCGCCAGCAGCGATATAGATTACAATGAGCAGTTCTTC. Its translation: CASSDIDYNEQFF.

The chain recombines TRBV2 with TRBJ2-7; TRBD1 matches 8 bases. Germline values: CDR1 SNHLY, CDR2 FYNNEI. V lost 1 base to trimming and J lost 12 bases; unmatched junction nucleotides: 5. This CDR3 has 12 amino acids. In DNA form, the CDR3 reads TGTGCCAGCAGTGAAGAGCAGGGGGCTTGGTACTTC. Protein: CASSEEQGAWYF.

This clone was detected only a few times. The rearrangement uses TRBV25-1 and TRBJ2-1, with TRBD2 matching over 7 bases. In germline, CDR1 is MGHDK, CDR2 SYGVNS. The CDR3 totals 13 residues. V lost 4 bases, J lost 15 bases, and 12 bases stayed unmatched. The CDR3 DNA reads TGTGCCAGCAGTGCCCTAGGGAGGGGACGACGGTTCTTC. Protein: CASSALGRGRRFF.

The CDR3 reads CASRPPGGRADTQYF. As DNA, the CDR3 is TGTGCCAGCAGACCCCCCGGGGGGCGAGCAGATACGCAGTATTTT. The chain combines TRBV6-5 with TRBJ2-3, with a tentative D call TRBD2 (7 bases). The germline gives CDR1 MNHEY, CDR2 SVGAGI. Deletions cut 6 bases from V and 4 bases from J, with 17 bases between. The CDR3 has 15 residues.

There are a few counts of this clone. The chain is built from TRBV2 and TRBJ1-5; D gene unclear. Germline CDR1 and CDR2: SNHLY and FYNNEI. The V and J ends lost 9 bases and 0 bases respectively, with 12 bases between them. CDR3 length: 14 amino acids. CDR3 sequence reads: CASTRTNSNQPQHF. CDR3 nucleotide sequence: TGTGCCAGTACACGTACAAATAGCAATCAGCCCCAGCATTTT.

This chain links TRBV29-1 with TRBJ2-5, with D possibly matching TRBD1 (5 bases). The V gene lost 5 bases and the J gene lost 1 base, with 11 bases spanning the gap. Per germline, CDR1 SQVTM and CDR2 ANQGSEA. The CDR3 spans 13 residues. The CDR3 loop reads CSVSQAVQETQYF. CDR3 coding DNA: TGCAGCGTTTCACAGGCAGTCCAAGAGACCCAGTACTTC.

The chain joins TRBV6-1 to TRBJ1-2, with D tentatively TRBD1 (5 bases). Germline CDR1 is MNHNS and CDR2 is SASEGT. CDR3 length equals 12 residues. V dropped 7 bases and J dropped 5 bases, with 11 bases sitting between them. CDR3 sequence (DNA): TGTGCCAGCACGCGCAGGGAATATGGCTACACCTTC. This sequence encodes CASTRREYGYTF.

J is TRBJ1-1 and V is TRBV19, with unresolved D. CDR1 and CDR2 (germline): LNHDA, SQIVND (reference sequence). The V and J ends lost 6 bases and 0 bases respectively, with 17 bases between them. CDR3 length equals 16 residues. CDR3 coding DNA: TGTGCCAGTAGAAGGCAGGTCAACTTCATGAACACTGAAGCTTTCTTT. Translation: CASRRQVNFMNTEAFF.

The chain employs TRBV18 and TRBJ2-5; the match to TRBD2 covers 9 bases. The CDR3 spans 17 residues. Trimming cost V 0 bases and J 7 bases; bases outside gene matches: 12. From germline, CDR1 is KGHSH and CDR2 LQKENI. DNA for the CDR3: TGTGCCAGCTCACCACCGAGCGGGGGGCCCCGAGAAGGGACCCAGTACTTC. It specifies CASSPPSGGPREGTQYF.

This clone was recorded a few times. V gene TRBV30 combines with J gene TRBJ2-5, with D tentatively TRBD2 (6 bases). CDR1 and CDR2 from the germline V gene are GTSNPN and SVGIG (reference sequence). V lost 0 bases and J lost 9, with 8 bases in between. The CDR3 is 11 residues long. For the CDR3, the DNA is TGTGCCTGGAGTGTACCGGGGGCCCAGTACTTC. Translating it yields CAWSVPGAQYF.

On this clone itself: The same CDR3 is also encoded by other DNA sequences in this sample. In DNA form, the CDR3 reads TGCGCCAGCAGCTTGGCCGGGGGGAGCAATCAGCCCCAGCATTTT. Protein: CASSLAGGSNQPQHF. The chain combines TRBV5-1 with TRBJ1-5; perhaps TRBD1 as D (5 bases). V lost 0 bases and J lost 1, with 8 bases in between. This CDR3 has 15 residues. Germline lookup yields CDR1 SGHRS and CDR2 YFSETQ. The whole variable domain, filled in from reference TRBV5-1 and TRBJ1-5, reads KAGVTQTPRYLIKTRGQQVTLSCSPISGHRSVSWYQQTPGQGLQFLFEYFSETQRNKGNFPGRFSGRQFSNSRSEMNVSTLELGDSALYLCASSLAGGSNQPQHFGDGTRLSIL.

CDR3: CASRAGTVGNQPQHF. The CDR3 DNA reads TGTGCCAGCAGGGCCGGGACAGTAGGCAATCAGCCCCAGCATTTT. The gene calls are TRBV2 and TRBJ1-5, with TRBD1 identical over 7 bases. In germline, CDR1 is SNHLY, CDR2 FYNNEI. The CDR3 is made up of 15 amino acids. J was trimmed by 2 bases and V by 6 bases; bases with no gene match: 7. The full variable domain, with the rest looked up from reference TRBV2 and TRBJ1-5, is EPEVTQTPSHQVTQMGQEVILRCVPISNHLYFYWYRQILGQKVEFLVSFYNNEISEKSEIFDDQFSVERPDGSNFTLKIRSTKLEDSAMYFCASRAGTVGNQPQHFGDGTRLSIL.

CDR3 sequence (DNA): TGCGCCAGCAGCCCTGGGACTGTAAACCGGGCAGATACGCAGTATTTT. Its translation: CASSPGTVNRADTQYF. The chain employs TRBV5-1 and TRBJ2-3; maybe TRBD2 (6 bases). The V end was cut by 4 bases, the J end by 4 bases, with 19 bases between. Looked up from germline, CDR1 is SGHRS and CDR2 is YFSETQ. The CDR3 totals 16 residues.

The V call is TRBV2, the J call TRBJ2-7, with 8 bases identical to TRBD1. From germline, CDR1 is SNHLY and CDR2 FYNNEI. The trim removed 7 bases at V and 2 bases at J, leaving 4 bases unmatched. The length of the CDR3 is 13 residues. CDR3 DNA sequence: TGTGCCAGCAAAAGGACAGGGCCCTACGAGCAGTACTTC. This codes for CASKRTGPYEQYF.

CDR3 loop: CASSPGETRNQPQHF. As DNA, the CDR3 is TGTGCCAGCAGCCCGGGGGAGACCCGAAATCAGCCCCAGCATTTT. This sequence joins TRBV7-9 and TRBJ1-5, with D perhaps TRBD1 (5 bases). Trimming took 5 bases from V and 4 from J, leaving 15 bases between them. The CDR3 runs to 15 residues. Germline-derived CDR1 and CDR2 are SEHNR and FQNEAQ (reference sequence). Variable domain in full (rest from reference TRBV7-9 and TRBJ1-5): DTGVSQNPRHKITKRGQNVTFRCDPISEHNRLYWYRQTLGQGPEFLTYFQNEAQLEKSRLLSDRFSAERPKGSFSTLEIQRTEQGDSAMYLCASSPGETRNQPQHFGDGTRLSIL.

There are a few counts of this clone. The gene calls are TRBV30 and TRBJ2-1, with a possible D match to TRBD2 (5 bases). CDR1 is GTSNPN and CDR2 is SVGIG in the germline V gene (reference sequence). This CDR3 has 11 residues. Trimming removed 4 bases at V and 5 bases at J, with 6 bases between. The CDR3: CAWTGNNEQFF. CDR3 nucleotides: TGTGCCTGGACCGGGAACAATGAGCAGTTCTTC.

The rearrangement joins TRBV28 to TRBJ1-5, with 9 bases lining up with TRBD1. V gave up 0 bases and J gave up 9 bases; unmatched junction bases: 15. Germline lookup yields CDR1 MDHEN and CDR2 SYDVKM. This CDR3 comprises 18 residues. CDR3 in DNA: TGTGCCAGCAGTTTATGGGGGAAACAGGGGGCGTCGACGGGGCCCCAGCATTTT. Its translation is CASSLWGKQGASTGPQHF.

In nucleotides, the CDR3 is TGCGCCAGCAGCCAAACCGGGACAGCAAGTATTAACTATGGCTACACCTTC. Protein product: CASSQTGTASINYGYTF. The chain employs TRBV4-3 and TRBJ1-2, with TRBD1 identical over 7 bases. The junction had 10 bases not matched to a gene; V was cut back by 2 bases and J by 1 base. This CDR3 region has 17 residues. Germline CDR1 is LGHNA and CDR2 is YSLEER.

The rearrangement uses TRBV30 and TRBJ2-7; no definite D call. CDR1 and CDR2 (germline): GTSNPN, SVGIG (reference sequence). With 2 bases removed from V and 0 bases from J, the gap between germline ends came to 5 bases. CDR3 length: 12 amino acids. CDR3 loop: CAWSPFSYEQYF. The CDR3 region has the DNA TGTGCCTGGAGTCCCTTCTCCTACGAGCAGTACTTC.

This clone ranks as medium-sized. The genes are TRBV12-1 and TRBJ2-7; the table names TRBD1, a call not compared with the DNA. TRBV12-1 is shown as a pseudogene. This CDR3 is built from 15 residues. CDR3 nucleotide sequence: TGTGCCAGCAGCTTTGGTAACAGGGGGGCCTACGAGCAGTACTTC. It translates to CASSFGNRGAYEQYF.

The chain uses TRBV28 and TRBJ2-5, with 11 bases matching TRBD1. V shed 4 bases, J shed 4 bases, and the junction held 8 bases outside the gene matches. The CDR3 is 16 amino acids. The germline V gene has CDR1 MDHEN and CDR2 SYDVKM. The CDR3 sequence: CASSSQTGTGGETQYF. CDR3 DNA sequence: TGTGCCAGCAGTTCCCAAACCGGGACAGGGGGAGAGACCCAGTACTTC.

The chain combines TRBV6-1 with TRBJ2-2; D is possibly TRBD1 (5 bases). With 1 base removed from V and 5 bases from J, the gap between germline ends came to 8 bases. Germline-derived CDR1 and CDR2 are MNHNS and SASEGT. The CDR3 is 14 residues long. This CDR3 reads CASSEEGSTGELFF. CDR3 bases: TGTGCCAGCAGTGAAGAGGGGTCGACCGGGGAGCTGTTTTTT.

This chain links TRBV18 with TRBJ1-3; D gene uncertain. This CDR3 is 16 amino acids long. Germline V gene data show CDR1 as KGHSH and CDR2 as LQKENI. V was trimmed by 4 bases and J by 0 bases, leaving 13 bases between them. CDR3 coding DNA: TGTGCCAGCTCACGTAACCCTGCGGGCTCTGGAAACACCATATATTTT. This gives the protein CASSRNPAGSGNTIYF.

Only one count was recorded for this clone. CDR3 residues: CASRYRGGVILYEQYF. The DNA for the CDR3 is TGTGCCAGTCGTTACAGGGGAGGCGTAATTCTATACGAGCAGTACTTC. The rearrangement joins TRBV19 to TRBJ2-7, with D maybe TRBD1 (7 bases). The germline V and J ends were trimmed by 8 bases and 4 bases, with 24 bases remaining between them. The CDR3 is 16 amino acids. From germline, CDR1 is LNHDA and CDR2 SQIVND (reference sequence).

This chain uses TRBV19 with TRBJ2-5, with a possible D match to TRBD1 (5 bases). The CDR3 is 12 amino acids. Deletions cut 4 bases from V and 3 bases from J, with 6 bases between. Germline CDR1 reads LNHDA; CDR2 reads SQIVND (reference sequence). The CDR3 DNA is TGTGCCAGTAGTACAGGGAAAGAGACCCAGTACTTC. It codes for CASSTGKETQYF.

The chain uses TRBV5-6 and TRBJ1-4; TRBD1 aligns across 8 bases. Germline CDR1 is SGHDT and CDR2 is YYEEEE. The trim removed 1 base at V and 0 bases at J, leaving 11 bases unmatched. This CDR3 spans 19 amino acids. The CDR3 region has the DNA TGTGCCAGCAGCTTGTTTGTACAGGGGGGGACCGCAACTAATGAAAAACTGTTTTTT. Amino acid sequence: CASSLFVQGGTATNEKLFF.

Concerning this clone itself: The same CDR3 arises from other DNA sequences in this sample as well. This chain links TRBV5-4 with TRBJ2-5, with TRBD2 matching over 14 bases. Looked up from germline, CDR1 is SGHNT and CDR2 is YYREEE (reference sequence). Trimming at V came to 4 bases and at J to 4 bases, leaving 3 bases not matched to a gene. The CDR3 extends over 15 amino acids. CDR3 DNA sequence: TGTGCCAGCAGCCGAGGGACTAGCGGGGGAGAGACCCAGTACTTC. Its translation is CASSRGTSGGETQYF.

This clone showed up just once. Additional DNA sequences in this sample encode the identical CDR3. The chain is built from TRBV7-3 and TRBJ2-1; 9 nucleotides match TRBD2. Germline lookup yields CDR1 SGHTA and CDR2 FQGTGA. The length of the CDR3 is 14 residues. Unmatched junction bases numbered 4, after V lost 3 bases and J lost 7 bases. CDR3 DNA: TGTGCCAGCAGCTTGGCGGGGGGGCCGAATGAGCAGTTCTTC. Translated: CASSLAGGPNEQFF.

The chain links TRBV29-1 to TRBJ2-1, with 8 positions matching TRBD1. Looked up from germline, CDR1 is SQVTM and CDR2 is ANQGSEA. V was pared by 6 bases and J by 3 bases, with 7 bases of the junction left unmatched. The CDR3 totals 14 residues. CDR3 residues: CSVLKDRDYNEQFF. DNA of the CDR3: TGCAGCGTCTTGAAGGACAGGGACTACAATGAGCAGTTCTTC.